This is a list of T cell receptor beta chains from one sample in a study of identical twins. TCRdb reanalysed the 5' RACE reads using MiXCR and keeps one entry per CDR3 protein. This table has around 960,000 distinct CDR3 sequences, about 12% appearing once. The same specimen was also included in a second study, on yellow fever vaccine responses in identical twins.

Sequenced input: PBMCs. These receptors were collected from a woman aged 18-29 years in good health. CDR3s leave out the opening cysteine and the closing phenylalanine or tryptophan.

v_gene | CDR3aa
TRBV27 | ASSFSSVLDTQY
TRBV28 | ASSLKTRYEQY
TRBV12-5 | ASGSRDNPYTEAF
TRBV20-1 | SATTGSGNTIY
TRBV24-1 | ATSRGSSNTGELF
TRBV24-1 | ATSDLRTGWGNEQF
TRBV24-1 | ATSDSLGPLSSYNEQF
TRBV3-1 | ASSQEVSGGTQY
TRBV7-2 | ASSSPPVTQETQY
TRBV20-1 | SATPLDQPQH
TRBV5-5 | ASSFLGLAAQY
TRBV28 | ASSYQGFLDTQY
TRBV7-9 | ASSLEGPGAQY
TRBV12-5 | ASGLGGLGEAF
TRBV6-5 | ASSYSPGAYSPLH
TRBV29-1 | SVGREFYEQY
TRBV5-6 | ASSRRDSTDTQY
TRBV6-1 | ASSPTTQGVEAF
TRBV12-3/TRBV12-4 | ASSFGRGPLH
TRBV11-2 | PSREGLAGNNEQF
TRBV11-3 | ASSGARTGFNTGELF
TRBV5-1 | ASRLAGDGDTQY
TRBV28 | ASSLRSGSIQY
TRBV7-9 | ASSLAGHYRFTDTQY
TRBV12-3/TRBV12-4 | ASSPAGGGRVNEQF
TRBV4-1 | ASSQDRRAGYT
TRBV7-2 | ASSLVEGTHNEQF
TRBV15 | ATSRAGRGSTDTQY
TRBV6-5 | ASSYHPLRGKGETQY
TRBV2 | ASRGAGIYNEQF
TRBV10-3 | AISDGLTDYEQY
TRBV20-1 | SAREWSDTQY
TRBV12-3/TRBV12-4 | ASSHMASGSWLETQY
TRBV4-1 | ASSQGRGAGELF
TRBV6-1 | ASSDMTGVGYT